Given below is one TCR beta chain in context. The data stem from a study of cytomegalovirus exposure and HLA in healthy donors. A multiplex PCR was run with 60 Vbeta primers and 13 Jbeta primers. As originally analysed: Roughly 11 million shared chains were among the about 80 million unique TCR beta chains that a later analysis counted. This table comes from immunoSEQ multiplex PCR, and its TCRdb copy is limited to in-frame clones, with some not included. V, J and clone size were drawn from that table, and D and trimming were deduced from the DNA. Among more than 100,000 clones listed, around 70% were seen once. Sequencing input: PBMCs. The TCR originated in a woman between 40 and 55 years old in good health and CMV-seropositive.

DNA of the CDR3: TGTGCCAGCAGTCCCGGACAGGGGGTTACTGAAGCTTTCTTT. Translation: CASSPGQGVTEAFF. This chain connects TRBV27 to TRBJ1-1, with 10 bases matching TRBD1. This CDR3 comprises 14 residues. J lost 5 bases, V lost 5 bases, and 5 bases had no gene match. Germline CDR1 is MNHEY and CDR2 is SMNVEV (reference sequence).